This T cell receptor (beta chain) stems from a study of identical twins. About this clonotype itself: Its antigen is unidentified.

Template switching added a universal primer site; cDNA carried unique molecular identifiers. MiXCR was run by TCRdb on the 5' RACE reads, yielding one entry per CDR3 protein. Of 1.5 million to 2 million distinct CDR3 sequences listed, around 29% are singletons. This CDR3 spans 16 amino acids. The germline V gene encodes CDR1 SGHTA and CDR2 FQGNSA. The trim removed 5 bases at V and 6 bases at J, leaving 12 bases unmatched. Study results and limitations: Twin-shared out-of-frame alpha sequences showed excess low generation probability. Reduced insertions were recorded for abundant cord blood beta clonotypes, with no such pattern in memory repertoires. Zero-insertion analyses were open to partial confounding by invariant MAIT and iNKT cells.

Sequencing was done on a sample of cord blood. This clonotype was obtained from a newborn girl in good health. The V gene is TRBV7-2, the J gene TRBJ2-4; 8 bases align to TRBD1. CDR3 loop: CASSDQAGGLVNIQYF. DNA for the CDR3: TGTGCCAGCAGCGACCAGGCAGGGGGCCTTGTAAACATTCAGTACTTC.